The present T cell receptor (beta chain) was sequenced within a study of blood T cell repertoires in COVID-19. Study-wide background: The cDNA or gDNA used as material had been derived from T cells, B-cell-depleted T cells, or PBMCs.

Allocation to cohorts depended on clinical history reported by the participants. It was within 2 weeks before study entry that exposed participants met a COVID-19 case. The authors' processing: Amplification with reference gene primers provided the estimates of nucleated cell counts. Using immunoSEQ multiplex PCR, the repertoire was profiled, and TCRdb retains in-frame clones only, with some absent. That table furnishes V, J and clone size, whereas the DNA furnished D and trimming. Of roughly 250,000 clones in the sample, under 90% were seen once. This CDR3 region has 18 residues. This TCR derives from a woman aged 40 to 50 who had been exposed to COVID-19. Sequencing was carried out using PBMCs or T cells enriched from blood (not recorded which). The V call is TRBV12-2, the J call TRBJ2-7; the table's D gene call, TRBD1, was not cross checked with the DNA. TRBV12-2 is marked as a pseudogene. As DNA, the CDR3 is TGTGCAAGTCGCTTAGCGGAATCGGTGAAGGGGGCATCCCGGGAGCAGTACTTC. Protein product: CASRLAESVKGASREQYF.